Below are 18 T cell receptor beta chains sequenced from a single sample in a study of blood T cell repertoires in COVID-19. The data were produced by immunoSEQ multiplex PCR, yet TCRdb's version contains in-frame clones alone and is incomplete. Of 130,000 to 150,000 clones in the sample, over 65% were seen once. The sample comprised peripheral blood. These receptors were taken from a human donor in a cohort sampled during active COVID-19.

The V and J genes are TRBV5-5 and TRBJ2-7, with 9 bases lining up with TRBD1. With 4 bases clipped from V and 0 bases from J, the junction kept 11 bases outside the gene matches. The CDR3 contains 17 residues. Germline values: CDR1 SGHKS, CDR2 YYEKEE (reference sequence). The CDR3 sequence is CASSPTPRTGDSYEQYF. In nucleotides, the CDR3 is TGTGCCAGCAGCCCCACTCCTCGGACAGGGGACTCCTACGAGCAGTACTTC.

This clone was seen a single time. The chain is built from TRBV9 and TRBJ1-1; 7 nucleotides align to TRBD1. The V and J ends lost 0 bases and 6 bases, in that order; junction bases with no gene match: 5. From germline, CDR1 is SGDLS and CDR2 YYNGEE. CDR3 size: 14 residues. The CDR3 reads CASSVAGGSAEAFF. The CDR3 DNA follows: TGTGCCAGCAGCGTAGCAGGGGGATCGGCTGAAGCTTTCTTT.

The V call is TRBV5-1, the J call TRBJ1-1; 9 nucleotides match TRBD1. V was pared by 4 bases and J by 6 bases, with 7 bases of the junction left unmatched. The V gene's germline CDR1 is SGHRS and CDR2 YFSETQ. This CDR3 is 14 amino acids long. The chain's CDR3 is CASSGRTGVSEAFF. Written as DNA, the CDR3 is TGCGCCAGCAGCGGGCGGACAGGGGTCTCTGAAGCTTTCTTT.

The chain has TRBV11-1 and TRBJ2-5; maybe TRBD2 (6 bases). Deletions cut 5 bases from V and 2 bases from J, with 18 bases between. The CDR3 extends over 16 amino acids. The germline gives CDR1 SGHAT, CDR2 FQDESV (reference sequence). The CDR3 nucleotides are TGTGCCAGCAGCCATCAAACTAGCAACTTACAAGAGACCCAGTACTTC. Translation gives CASSHQTSNLQETQYF.

DNA for the CDR3: TGTGCCAGCAGCTTAGCGGGACAGGGCTCCTACGAGCAGTACTTC. Its translation is CASSLAGQGSYEQYF. The rearrangement uses TRBV7-2 and TRBJ2-7; the match to TRBD1 covers 9 bases. The length of the CDR3 is 15 residues. Per germline, CDR1 SGHTA and CDR2 FQGNSA. The V and J ends lost 0 bases and 0 bases, in that order; junction bases with no gene match: 0.

This chain connects TRBV5-1 to TRBJ2-5; no definite D call. Trimming removed 1 base from V and 3 bases from J, with 4 bases in between. This CDR3 is built from 12 residues. Germline V CDR1 and CDR2: SGHRS, YFSETQ. CDR3 loop: CASSLTEETQYF. For the CDR3, the DNA is TGCGCCAGCAGCTTGACAGAAGAGACCCAGTACTTC.

The CDR3 DNA follows: TGTGCCAGCAGCATGCCCCTCGGGACAGGACCTTCACCCCTCCACTTT. Translation: CASSMPLGTGPSPLHF. The J gene is TRBJ1-6, the V gene TRBV5-4; 8 positions agree with TRBD1. There are 16 residues in the CDR3. V dropped 4 bases and J dropped 9; count of bases not matched to a gene: 12. Germline values: CDR1 SGHNT, CDR2 YYREEE (reference sequence).

The chain carries TRBV28 and TRBJ2-1; TRBD2 might be the D (5 bases). The germline V gene has CDR1 MDHEN and CDR2 SYDVKM. This CDR3 comprises 14 residues. V was pared by 3 bases and J by 3 bases, with 9 bases between. CDR3 sequence: CASSFSGNYNEQFF. The DNA for the CDR3 is TGTGCCAGCAGTTTTTCCGGGAACTACAATGAGCAGTTCTTC.

J is TRBJ1-2 and V is TRBV28; 7 nucleotides match TRBD1. The CDR3 is 17 amino acids. CDR1 and CDR2 (germline): MDHEN, SYDVKM. With 5 bases clipped from V and 8 bases from J, the junction kept 20 bases outside the gene matches. CDR3 nucleotide sequence: TGTGCCAGCAGTCCAATACCCGACAGGGAACTAGTTGGGGGCTACACCTTC. Translation gives CASSPIPDRELVGGYTF.

The chain recombines TRBV19 with TRBJ1-2; 9 bases line up with TRBD1. The CDR3 length is 15 residues. With V trimmed by 9 bases and J by 6 bases, 14 bases remained unmatched. Germline V lookup: CDR1 LNHDA, CDR2 SQIVND (reference sequence). For the CDR3, the DNA is TGTGCCAGCCGGGACAGGGCTTTAGGCTGGCATGGCTACACCTTC. This sequence encodes CASRDRALGWHGYTF. Drawing the rest from reference TRBV19 and TRBJ1-2, the complete variable domain is DGGITQSPKYLFRKEGQNVTLSCEQNLNHDAMYWYRQDPGQGLRLIYYSQIVNDFQKGDIAEGYSVSREKKESFPLTVTSAQKNPTAFYLCASRDRALGWHGYTFGSGTRLTVV.

The rearrangement links TRBV3-1 (or the pseudogene TRBV3-2) to TRBJ1-2, with D uncertain. The germline V and J ends were trimmed by 0 bases and 8 bases, with 16 bases remaining between them. This CDR3 contains 15 residues. CDR1 and CDR2 from the germline V gene are LGHDT and YNNKEL (reference sequence). This CDR3 reads CASSQDQSGRRGYTF. The CDR3 DNA reads TGTGCCAGCAGCCAAGATCAAAGCGGGCGCAGAGGCTACACCTTC.

The rearrangement links TRBV24-1 to TRBJ2-2, with 9 nucleotides matching TRBD1. The CDR3 sequence is 16 residues long. The V and J ends lost 5 bases and 3 bases, in that order; junction bases with no gene match: 6. Germline CDR1 reads KGHDR; CDR2 reads SFDVKD. This CDR3 is CATSGRGQGYTGELFF. CDR3 in DNA: TGTGCCACCAGTGGCCGCGGACAGGGGTACACCGGGGAGCTGTTTTTT.

V usage is TRBV5-1 and J usage is TRBJ1-5; D is unresolved. Germline V gene data show CDR1 as SGHRS and CDR2 as YFSETQ. The CDR3 totals 14 residues. Trimming cost V 5 bases and J 2 bases, with 11 bases left between them. DNA of the CDR3: TGCGCCAGCAGTACTGACGGGGGCAATCAGCCCCAGCATTTT. It encodes CASSTDGGNQPQHF.

This chain uses TRBV4-2 with TRBJ2-1; D is uncertain. Trimming cost V 0 bases and J 9 bases, with 9 bases left between them. The CDR3 is 13 residues long. Germline V gene lookup returns CDR1 LGHNA and CDR2 YNFKEQ. The CDR3 bases are TGTGCCAGCAGCCAAGATGAAGGAGCTGAGCAGTTCTTC. The encoded protein is CASSQDEGAEQFF.

The J gene is TRBJ2-3, the V gene TRBV5-1; D is ambiguous. CDR1 is SGHRS and CDR2 is YFSETQ in the germline V gene. This CDR3 region has 14 residues. V gave up 7 bases and J gave up 2 bases, with 14 bases separating them. Here the CDR3 reads CASQGAASTDTQYF. CDR3 coding DNA: TGCGCCAGCCAAGGTGCGGCGTCCACAGATACGCAGTATTTT.

The chain is built from TRBV10-2 and TRBJ2-1, with D perhaps matching TRBD1 (5 bases). Germline V gene lookup returns CDR1 WSHSY and CDR2 SAAADI. Trimming shortened V by 6 bases and J by 3 bases, and 12 bases separated the two germline ends. This CDR3 has 14 amino acids. The CDR3: CASRSQGIYNEQFF. As DNA, the CDR3 is TGCGCCAGCAGGAGCCAGGGCATCTACAATGAGCAGTTCTTC.

This chain joins TRBV27 and TRBJ1-6; D gene uncertain. Germline assignment: CDR1 MNHEY and CDR2 SMNVEV (reference sequence). The V end was cut by 7 bases, the J end by 10 bases, with 8 bases between. CDR3 size: 11 residues. The CDR3 bases are TGTGCCAGCACTCCCCCCTCACCCCTCCACTTT. Amino acid sequence: CASTPPSPLHF.

The chain recombines TRBV7-9 with TRBJ2-5, with 10 bases that match TRBD2. The CDR3 is 16 residues long. J lost 5 bases, V lost 3 bases, and 9 bases had no gene match. From germline, CDR1 is SEHNR and CDR2 FQNEAQ (reference sequence). The CDR3: CASSFGLAGVRETQYF. The CDR3 DNA is TGTGCCAGCAGCTTTGGTCTAGCGGGAGTGAGGGAGACCCAGTACTTC.